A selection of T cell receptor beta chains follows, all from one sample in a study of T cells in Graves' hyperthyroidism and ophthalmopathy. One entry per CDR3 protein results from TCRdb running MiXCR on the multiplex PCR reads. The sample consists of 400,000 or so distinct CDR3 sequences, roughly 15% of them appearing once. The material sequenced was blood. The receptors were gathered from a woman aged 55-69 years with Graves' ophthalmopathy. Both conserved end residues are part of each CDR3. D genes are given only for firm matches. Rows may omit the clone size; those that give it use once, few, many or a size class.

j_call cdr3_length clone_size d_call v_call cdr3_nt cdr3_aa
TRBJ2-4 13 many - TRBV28 TGTGCCACCATGGTCATAGCCAAAAACATTCAGTACTTC CATMVIAKNIQYF
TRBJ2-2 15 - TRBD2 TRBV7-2 TGTGCCAGCAGCTCGTACGGGGACTACTCCGGGGAGCTGTTTTTT CASSSYGDYSGELFF
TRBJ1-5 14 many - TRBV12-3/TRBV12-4 TGTGCCAGCAGTTTACATGCGAACAATCAGCCCCAGCATTTT CASSLHANNQPQHF
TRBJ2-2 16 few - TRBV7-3 TGTGCCAGCAGCCAAGGGGGGGGCAGGGGCACCGGGGAGCTGTTTTTT CASSQGGGRGTGELFF
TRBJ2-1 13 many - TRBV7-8 TGTATGACGGGAGCGTTAAGGGCCAATGAGCAGTTCTTC CMTGALRANEQFF
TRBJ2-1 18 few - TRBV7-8 TGTGCCAGCAGCTCCAGACGGCACGGGGAAAGCTCCTACAATGAGCAGTTCTTC CASSSRRHGESSYNEQFF
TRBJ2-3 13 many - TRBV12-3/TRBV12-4 TGTGCCAGCAGCCCGAACCTCCATAGTACGCAGTATTTT CASSPNLHSTQYF
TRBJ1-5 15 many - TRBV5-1 TGCGCCAGCAGCTTGGAAGGGTATGGAAATCAGCCCCAGCATTTT CASSLEGYGNQPQHF
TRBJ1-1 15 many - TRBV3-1 TGTGCCAGCAGCCAAACGGACGGAATTCACACTGAAGCTTTCTTT CASSQTDGIHTEAFF
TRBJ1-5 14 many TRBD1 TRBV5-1 TGCGCCAGCAGCTTGGGACAGGGAATAGAGCCCCAGCATTTT CASSLGQGIEPQHF
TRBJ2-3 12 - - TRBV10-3 TGTGCCGTCTCCACCTCCACAGATACGCAGTATTTT CAVSTSTDTQYF
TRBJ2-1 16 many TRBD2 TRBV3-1 TGTGCCAGCAGCCCCCGGGGAGCGGGGGTCTACAATGAGCAGTTCTTC CASSPRGAGVYNEQFF
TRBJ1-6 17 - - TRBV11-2 TGTGCCAGCAGCTTAGGGGGAAGGGTGGGATGGAATTCACCCCTCCACTTT CASSLGGRVGWNSPLHF
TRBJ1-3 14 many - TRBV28 TGTGCCAGCAGAGTCGAGAGCGGTGGAAACACCATATATTTT CASRVESGGNTIYF
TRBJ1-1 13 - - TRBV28 TGTGCCAGCACCCCCGACAGGAACACTGAAGCTTTCTTT CASTPDRNTEAFF
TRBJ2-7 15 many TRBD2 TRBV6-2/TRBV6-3 TGTGCCAGCAGTTACGGGACTAGCGGGGGTTACGAGCAGTACTTC CASSYGTSGGYEQYF
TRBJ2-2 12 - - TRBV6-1 TGTGCCAGCACCAATAGTTCCGGGGAGCTGTTTTTT CASTNSSGELFF
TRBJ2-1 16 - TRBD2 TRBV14 TGTGCCAGCAGCCCGCGACTAGCGTCCCCCTACAATGAGCAGTTCTTC CASSPRLASPYNEQFF
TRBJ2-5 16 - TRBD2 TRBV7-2 TGTGCCAGCAGCCCCTGGCGAACGGGAGGGTCCGAGACCCAGTACTTC CASSPWRTGGSETQYF
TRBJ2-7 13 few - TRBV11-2 TGTGCCAGCAGCTTTGGGACACGCTACGAGCAGTACTTC CASSFGTRYEQYF
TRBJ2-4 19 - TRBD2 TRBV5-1 TGCGCCAGCAGCTCATTGACTAGCGGGACGGATTTAGCCAAAAACATTCAGTACTTC CASSSLTSGTDLAKNIQYF
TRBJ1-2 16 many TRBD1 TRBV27 TGTGCCAGCAGTTTAAATAGGGACAGGGTGAACTATGGCTACACCTTC CASSLNRDRVNYGYTF
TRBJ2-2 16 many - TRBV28 TGTGCCAGCAGTTTATTCGGGGGACAGAACACCGGGGAGCTGTTTTTT CASSLFGGQNTGELFF
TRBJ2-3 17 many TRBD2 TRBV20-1 TGCAGTGCTAGAGATCGGTTAGCGGGAGGGCCGTCAGGTACGCAGTATTTT CSARDRLAGGPSGTQYF
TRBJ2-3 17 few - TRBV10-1 TGCGCCAGCAGTGAGTCGAGAGGGAGAGTTGGTACAGATACGCAGTATTTT CASSESRGRVGTDTQYF
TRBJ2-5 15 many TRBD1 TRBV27 TGTGCCAGCAGTCCGTGGGACAGGGGGGGAGAGACCCAGTACTTC CASSPWDRGGETQYF
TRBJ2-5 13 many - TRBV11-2 TGTGCCAGCAGCTTGGGTCGGGGAGAGACCCAGTACTTC CASSLGRGETQYF
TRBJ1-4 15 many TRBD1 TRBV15 TGTGCCACCAGCAGAGATCAGGGGGCGGATGAAAAACTGTTTTTT CATSRDQGADEKLFF
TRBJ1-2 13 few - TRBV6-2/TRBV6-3 TGTGCCAGCAGTCGCTATACCGGTTATGGCTACACCTTC CASSRYTGYGYTF
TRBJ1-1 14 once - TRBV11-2 TGTGCCTCCCGGGGAGGGGTAGGTCTTACTGAAGCTTTCTTT CASRGGVGLTEAFF
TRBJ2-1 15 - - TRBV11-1 TGTGCCAGCAGCTTGCTCGCAGCCGTGTACAATGAGCAGTTCTTC CASSLLAAVYNEQFF
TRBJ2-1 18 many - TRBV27 TGTGCCAGCAGTCTTCCTTTGTTAATTGCTGAGTCCTACAATGAGCAGTTCTTC CASSLPLLIAESYNEQFF
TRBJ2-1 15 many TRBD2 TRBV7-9 TGTGCCAGCAGCATTGGGACTAGCGAGGTGAATGAGCAGTTCTTC CASSIGTSEVNEQFF
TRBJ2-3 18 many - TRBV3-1 TGTGCCAGCAGCCCGTCCCAGAGACCAGCAGAGGTGGCAGATACGCAGTATTTT CASSPSQRPAEVADTQYF
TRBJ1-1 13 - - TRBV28 TGTGCCAGCAGATATATCGTAGGCACTGAAGCTTTCTTT CASRYIVGTEAFF
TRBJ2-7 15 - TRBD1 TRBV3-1 TGTGCCAGCAGCTACTCCGGGACAGGGTTGTTCGAGCAGTACTTC CASSYSGTGLFEQYF
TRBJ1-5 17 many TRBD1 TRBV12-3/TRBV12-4 TGTGCCAGCAGTTTCGGTCGACGACAGGGAGGAAATCAGCCCCAGCATTTT CASSFGRRQGGNQPQHF
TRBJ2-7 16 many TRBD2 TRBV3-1 TGTGCCAGCAGTCCTGTGGATAGGGACTACTCCTACGAGCAGTACTTC CASSPVDRDYSYEQYF
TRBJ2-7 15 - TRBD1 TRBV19 TGTGCCAGTAGTATCGGGACAGGGGCCGCCTACGAGCAGTACTTC CASSIGTGAAYEQYF
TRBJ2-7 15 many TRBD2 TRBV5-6 TGTGCCAGCAGTTTTACCGGGACTAGCGCCTACGAGCAGTACTTC CASSFTGTSAYEQYF
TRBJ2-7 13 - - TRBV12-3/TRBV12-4 TGTGCCAGCAGTTTAATGGGGGGCGCGGAGCAGTACTTC CASSLMGGAEQYF
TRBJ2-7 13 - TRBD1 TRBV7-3 TGTGCCAGCAGCTTAACGACAGGGAACGAGCAGTACTTC CASSLTTGNEQYF
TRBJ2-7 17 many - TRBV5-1 TGCGCCAGCAGCTTGTCTGGCAGGGGCCTTATCTCCTACGAGCAGTACTTC CASSLSGRGLISYEQYF
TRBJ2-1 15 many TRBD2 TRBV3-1 TGTGCCAGCAGCACACTAGCGGGAGTGTTGAATGAGCAGTTCTTC CASSTLAGVLNEQFF
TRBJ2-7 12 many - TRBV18 TGTGCCAGCTCACCGGCGGGATCCGAGCAGTACTTC CASSPAGSEQYF
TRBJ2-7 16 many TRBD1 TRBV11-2 TGTGCCAGCAGCTCTACAGGGGGTGGTTTATCGAGCGAGCAGTACTTC CASSSTGGGLSSEQYF
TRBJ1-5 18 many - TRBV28 TGTGCCAGCAGTTTAAGAACGCTCGGTAGGAGGCGCGACCAGCCCCAGCATTTT CASSLRTLGRRRDQPQHF
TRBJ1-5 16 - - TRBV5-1 TGCGCCAGCAGCCGACGGTGGGATGATAGCAATCAGCCCCAGCATTTT CASSRRWDDSNQPQHF
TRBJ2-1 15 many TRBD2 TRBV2 TGTGCCAGCAGAGGACTAGCGGGAGGGTCCAATGAGCAGTTCTTC CASRGLAGGSNEQFF
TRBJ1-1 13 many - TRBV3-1 TGTGCCAGCAGAGCAGGGCTGACCACTGAAGCTTTCTTT CASRAGLTTEAFF
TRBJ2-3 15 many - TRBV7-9 TGTGCCAGCAGCTTTGGCGGGACGCCGACAGATACGCAGTATTTT CASSFGGTPTDTQYF
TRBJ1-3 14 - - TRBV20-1 TGCAGTGCTAGAGATCTACTGGGAGTGAACACCATATATTTT CSARDLLGVNTIYF
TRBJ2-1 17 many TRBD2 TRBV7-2 TGTGCCAGCAGCCCCCAGGCGGGCGGGAGGTCCGGGAATGAGCAGTTCTTC CASSPQAGGRSGNEQFF
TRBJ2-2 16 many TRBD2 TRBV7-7 TGTGCTAGCACCTACCGGGCGGGAGGGCCCGTCGGGGAGCTGTTTTTT CASTYRAGGPVGELFF